This T cell receptor (beta chain) was found in a study of identical twins. Study-level points and caveats: Findings depended on cross-sectional statistics rather than tracking the same donors. Invariant cells of the MAIT and iNKT types might have partly distorted the zero-insertion analyses.

Unmatched junction bases numbered 12, after V lost 1 base and J lost 9 bases. From germline, CDR1 is DFQATT and CDR2 SNEGSKA (reference sequence). CDR3 length equals 15 residues. This clonotype was detected only a few times. Its specificity is unknown. Using its own MiXCR run on the 5' RACE reads, TCRdb lists one record per CDR3 protein. This table holds hundreds of thousands of distinct CDR3 sequences, over 5% found once. The chain combines TRBV20-1 with TRBJ2-1; 7 nucleotides match TRBD1. Material: naive T cells sorted from blood. The sequence was collected from a man younger than 30 in good health. CDR3 in DNA: TGCAGTGCTAGAGCTTCAGGGGGTTTGAACAGTGAGCAGTTCTTC. Translation: CSARASGGLNSEQFF.